Detailed here is one T cell receptor beta chain. The antigen is unknown. The sample originates from a study of Ad26.COV2.S vaccination and SARS-CoV-2 variants. TCRdb's copy holds only in-frame clones and misses some; the assay was immunoSEQ multiplex PCR. The sample yields around 320,000 clones, around 81% seen once. Treatment described: around 19 received Ad26.COV2.S at low or high dose, single or two shots; several received placebo; per-sample allocation not given. Repertoires come from day 63 after the first vaccine or placebo injection. In Boston, an adult donor aged 18-55 years took part. Study-wide results and caveats: Once vaccination had occurred, spike-specific CD8+ and CD4+ T cell responses reportedly showed substantial breadth.

The CDR3 contains 14 residues. Losses at the gene ends were 6 bases for V and 6 bases for J; bases not matched to a gene: 3. Germline-derived CDR1 and CDR2 are PRHDT and FYEKMQ (reference sequence). This specimen was peripheral blood, taken in a trial of Ad26.COV2.S vaccine versus placebo. This clonotype was obtained from a person aged 18-65 years who received the Ad26.COV2.S COVID-19 vaccine or a placebo. This chain links TRBV13 with TRBJ2-4; 12 bases line up with TRBD2. CDR3 residues: CASRLAGGGNIQYF. Written as DNA, the CDR3 is TGTGCCAGCAGACTAGCGGGGGGAGGAAACATTCAGTACTTC.